The 27 T cell receptor beta chains listed next were all sequenced from one sample in a study of T cells in Graves' hyperthyroidism and ophthalmopathy (dated by TCRdb to between 2018 and 2021). The library was obtained by multiplex PCR. Instrument used: Illumina HiSeq 2000. The TCR beta CDR3 regions were amplified from the RNA transcripts. A first-round RT-PCR of the TCR CDR3 used the HTBI primer set with the Qiagen OneStep RT-PCR kit. The public sequencing data were trimmed at Q25 with fastp and processed into clonotypes with MiXCR by TCRdb, which kept only in-frame beta chains. Duplicate CDR3 protein sequences are folded into a single record with the most common DNA and genes. This sample holds 300,000 to 400,000 distinct CDR3 sequences; 11% to 15% were observed only once. The top ten constitute 8% to 13% of the sample. Sequencing was carried out using blood. Every receptor here comes from a woman in her sixties or seventies with Graves' hyperthyroidism.

This clonotype was seen ten or more times. V and J are TRBV20-1 and TRBJ2-7; D may match TRBD1 or TRBD2 (5 bases each). The CDR3 loop spans 11 amino acids. Between the trimmed V and J ends, which lost 6 bases and 6 bases, there was a span of 12 bases. Germline values: CDR1 DFQATT, CDR2 SNEGSKA (reference sequence). CDR3 residues: CSALVGTEQYF. CDR3 DNA sequence: TGCAGTGCGCTCGTGGGGACCGAGCAGTACTTC.

Ten or more counts support this clonotype. The chain uses TRBV24-1 and TRBJ2-1; 9 bases match TRBD2. The CDR3 has 15 amino acids. With V trimmed by 4 bases and J by 4 bases, 4 bases remained unmatched. Per germline, CDR1 KGHDR and CDR2 SFDVKD. CDR3 bases: TGTGCCACCAGTGAAGCTAGCGGGGCATACAATGAGCAGTTCTTC. The encoded protein is CATSEASGAYNEQFF.

Remarks on this clonotype: At one boundary the junction diverges from the germline segment, which might be a read error. V usage is TRBV5-1 and J usage is TRBJ1-3; 8 bases agree with TRBD1. CDR1 is SGHRS, CDR2 YFSETQ, per germline. This CDR3 comprises 15 residues. In DNA form, the CDR3 reads TGCGCCAGCTACAATCAGGGGGCCCCAGGAAGCACCATATATTTT. Translating gives CASYNQGAPGSTIYF.

This clonotype occurred many times. The V call is TRBV6-1, the J call TRBJ1-1, with D hard to call. This CDR3 is built from 15 residues. Deletions cut 7 bases from V and 3 bases from J, with 18 bases between. Germline V CDR1 and CDR2: MNHNS, SASEGT. The CDR3 DNA follows: TGTGCCAGCATAGTCGGTCGCCTTCGGGACACTGAAGCTTTCTTT. Translation gives CASIVGRLRDTEAFF.

The sample holds many counts of this clonotype. The chain links TRBV6-1 to TRBJ2-7; either TRBD1 or TRBD2 may supply D (5 bases each). The CDR3 runs to 12 residues. CDR1 is MNHNS, CDR2 SASEGT, per germline. The V gene lost 8 bases and the J gene lost 3 bases, with 11 bases spanning the gap. The CDR3 reads CASSGPFYEQYF. The CDR3 DNA reads as TGTGCCAGCTCGGGACCGTTCTACGAGCAGTACTTC.

The rearrangement links TRBV19 to TRBJ2-7; maybe TRBD1 (6 bases). This CDR3 comprises 16 residues. V shed 3 bases and J shed 2 bases, with 17 bases lying between them. The germline CDR1 and CDR2 sequences are LNHDA and SQIVND (reference sequence). The CDR3 here is CASSMERTVPPYEQYF. CDR3 sequence (DNA): TGTGCCAGTAGTATGGAGAGGACAGTCCCCCCCTACGAGCAGTACTTC. Variable domain in full (rest from reference TRBV19 and TRBJ2-7): DGGITQSPKYLFRKEGQNVTLSCEQNLNHDAMYWYRQDPGQGLRLIYYSQIVNDFQKGDIAEGYSVSREKKESFPLTVTSAQKNPTAFYLCASSMERTVPPYEQYFGPGTRLTVT.

In its sample, this clonotype was seen many times. The chain joins TRBV10-3 to TRBJ2-5, with 8 positions matching TRBD2. Germline V CDR1 and CDR2: ENHRY, SYGVKD. The CDR3 length is 13 residues. Unmatched junction bases numbered 4, after V lost 4 bases and J lost 6 bases. CDR3 residues: CAISGREGQTQYF. In DNA, the CDR3 is TGTGCCATCAGTGGACGGGAGGGACAGACCCAGTACTTC.

The V and J genes are TRBV6-5 and TRBJ2-7; 7 nucleotides match TRBD2. Trimming removed 2 bases from V and 1 base from J; junction bases left unmatched: 5. The CDR3 loop spans 15 amino acids. Looked up from germline, CDR1 is MNHEY and CDR2 is SVGAGI. Here the CDR3 reads CASSYLASGSYEQYF. The CDR3 bases are TGTGCCAGCAGTTACCTGGCTAGCGGATCCTACGAGCAGTACTTC.

In this sample, this clonotype turned up a few times. V gene TRBV18 combines with J gene TRBJ2-1; 13 bases fit TRBD2. Germline values: CDR1 KGHSH, CDR2 LQKENI. This CDR3 region has 16 residues. J gave up 9 bases and V 3 bases, and 8 bases lay outside the gene matches. The CDR3 reads CASSPPTSGRWSEQFF. As DNA, the CDR3 is TGTGCCAGCTCACCCCCGACTAGCGGGAGGTGGAGTGAGCAGTTCTTC.

This chain connects TRBV4-1 to TRBJ2-7; 9 positions agree with TRBD1. This CDR3 is 18 amino acids long. The germline gives CDR1 MGHRA, CDR2 YSYEKL. Germline trimming cut 4 bases from V and 3 bases from J; bases unmatched to any gene: 16. The CDR3 region is CASSLPLAGTGIFYEQYF. DNA of the CDR3: TGCGCCAGCAGCCTCCCCCTGGCCGGGACAGGGATCTTCTACGAGCAGTACTTC.

There are many counts of this clonotype. The V call is TRBV7-9, the J call TRBJ2-3; TRBD2 matches at 14 bases. Germline loops: CDR1 SEHNR, CDR2 FQNEAQ (reference sequence). Trimming cost V 5 bases and J 6 bases; bases outside gene matches: 4. The CDR3 is 15 amino acids. The CDR3 nucleotides are TGTGCCAGCAGCCCCCGACTAGCGGGAGGGGATACGCAGTATTTT. Its translation: CASSPRLAGGDTQYF.

Worth noting for this clonotype: At one end, the junction sequence differs from germline, possibly due to a read error. This chain joins TRBV15 and TRBJ2-5, with D tentatively TRBD1 or TRBD2 (5 bases each). This CDR3 has 15 amino acids. Germline assignment: CDR1 LNHNV and CDR2 YYDKDF (reference sequence). CDR3 sequence (DNA): TGTGTCACCAAGCAACAATCAGGGACCCAAGAGACCCAGTACTTC. Translation: CVTKQQSGTQETQYF.

This clonotype turned up a few times. Being one base from a much bigger clone, this may be a read error. The rearrangement joins TRBV3-1 to TRBJ2-1; D is perhaps TRBD2 (6 bases). Germline V gene lookup returns CDR1 LGHDT and CDR2 YNNKEL (reference sequence). The CDR3 is 15 amino acids. The ends were cut back, 5 bases at V and 2 bases at J, with 13 bases in the middle. CDR3 region: CASSASETTYNEQFF. The CDR3, as DNA: TGTGCCAGCAGCGCTAGCGAGACAACCTACAATGAGCAGTTCTTC.

In this sample, this clonotype turned up a few times. The rearrangement joins TRBV14 to TRBJ1-1, with D unresolved. The V gene lost 6 bases and the J gene lost 1 base, with 12 bases spanning the gap. Germline CDR1 and CDR2: SGHDN and FVKESK. The CDR3 has 14 residues. The CDR3 bases are TGTGCCAGCAGGACAAGCTACAGGAACACTGAAGCTTTCTTT. It yields the protein CASRTSYRNTEAFF.

The chain has TRBV9 and TRBJ1-4, with D perhaps matching TRBD1 (5 bases). Germline values: CDR1 SGDLS, CDR2 YYNGEE. Trimming cost V 3 bases and J 5 bases, with 14 bases left between them. The length of the CDR3 is 15 residues. CDR3 sequence: CASSEGNYKNEKLFF. CDR3 nucleotide sequence: TGTGCCAGCAGCGAGGGGAACTATAAGAATGAAAAACTGTTTTTT.

In this sample, this clonotype turned up a few times. The chain uses TRBV11-3 and TRBJ2-3; D not resolved. V was clipped by 2 bases and J by 7 bases, with 10 bases between them. The V gene's germline CDR1 is SGHNT and CDR2 YENEEA. This CDR3 comprises 13 residues. Written as DNA, the CDR3 is TGTGCCAGCAGCTTATCTGGCTCCTATACGCAGTATTTT. Translating it yields CASSLSGSYTQYF.

This clonotype was found a few times. This clone may be a read error of a much larger clone one base away. The V call is TRBV12-3 or TRBV12-4, the J call TRBJ1-2; no firm D call. This CDR3 is built from 14 residues. The V end lost 5 bases, the J end lost 4 bases, and 14 bases lay between the germline ends. CDR3 sequence: CASSTQWQSYGYTF. CDR3 coding DNA: TGTGCCAGCAGTACCCAATGGCAGTCCTATGGCTACACCTTC.

The chain recombines TRBV28 with TRBJ2-3; 8 bases fit TRBD2. With 5 bases clipped from V and 5 bases from J, the junction kept 3 bases outside the gene matches. This CDR3 has 13 amino acids. CDR1 MDHEN and CDR2 SYDVKM come from the germline V gene. As DNA, the CDR3 is TGTGCCAGCAGTCCAGCGGGAGAAGATACGCAGTATTTT. It translates to CASSPAGEDTQYF.

The rearrangement uses TRBV18 and TRBJ1-5; D is unresolved. Trimming removed 6 bases at V and 6 bases at J, with 12 bases between. Germline CDR1 and CDR2: KGHSH and LQKENI. This CDR3 contains 13 residues. The chain's CDR3 is CASSPEGSQPQHF. The CDR3 DNA sequence: TGTGCCAGCTCCCCCGAGGGAAGTCAGCCCCAGCATTTT.

For this clonotype: This may arise from a read error, as a much more abundant clone is one base away. This chain joins TRBV6-1 and TRBJ1-6; TRBD1 agrees at 8 bases. Germline V gene lookup returns CDR1 MNHNS and CDR2 SASEGT. The ends lost 2 bases at V and 8 bases at J; junction bases unmatched: 8. CDR3 size: 16 residues. CDR3 sequence (DNA): TGTGCCAGCAGTGAACAGGGGGCAGTAAATGATTCACCCCTCCACTTT. Its protein product is CASSEQGAVNDSPLHF.

This clonotype has a count of ten or more. A junction boundary mismatches the germline segment, possibly from a read error. The CDR3 coding sequence is TGTGTCAGCAGTTTACCCGGGACAGGGGGCTGGCAGCCCCAGCATTTT. Protein: CVSSLPGTGGWQPQHF. This chain joins TRBV12-3 or TRBV12-4 and TRBJ1-5; TRBD1 matches at 12 bases. The CDR3 is made up of 16 amino acids.

This clonotype was recorded many times. V and J are TRBV11-2 and TRBJ2-7; D perhaps matches TRBD1 (6 bases). V was clipped by 5 bases and J by 3 bases, with 11 bases between them. The CDR3 consists of 13 residues. The V gene's germline CDR1 is SGHAT and CDR2 FQNNGV. This CDR3 reads CASSLDRRYEQYF. CDR3 nucleotide sequence: TGTGCCAGCAGCCTTGACAGGCGCTACGAGCAGTACTTC.

This clonotype was counted ten times or more. The V call is TRBV6-5, the J call TRBJ1-3; possibly TRBD1 for D (5 bases). Looked up from germline, CDR1 is MNHEY and CDR2 is SVGAGI. Trimming shortened V by 0 bases and J by 2 bases, and 14 bases separated the two germline ends. CDR3 size: 17 residues. This CDR3 reads CASSYSSGGAPGNTIYF. In DNA, the CDR3 is TGTGCCAGCAGTTACTCCTCCGGGGGAGCTCCTGGAAACACCATATATTTT.

This clonotype was detected only a few times. One base away lies a much larger clone, so this may be a sequencing read error. The gene calls are TRBV11-3 and TRBJ2-7; TRBD1 aligns across 8 bases. V shed 0 bases and J 3 bases; nucleotides not matched to a gene: 10. CDR3 length equals 17 residues. Germline V gene lookup returns CDR1 SGHNT and CDR2 YENEEA. CDR3: CASSLDFSETGVYEQYF. CDR3 coding DNA: TGTGCCAGCAGCTTAGATTTTTCCGAGACAGGGGTCTACGAGCAGTACTTC.

This clonotype has ten or more counts. The V call is TRBV18, the J call TRBJ2-1, with D hard to call. This CDR3 has 11 residues. Trimming cost V 3 bases and J 5 bases, with 2 bases left between them. Germline values: CDR1 KGHSH, CDR2 LQKENI. CDR3 DNA sequence: TGTGCCAGCTCACCCAACAATGAGCAGTTCTTC. As protein: CASSPNNEQFF.

This rearrangement joins TRBV7-6 to TRBJ2-1, with 7 bases matching TRBD1. With 4 bases clipped from V and 4 bases from J, the junction kept 7 bases outside the gene matches. The CDR3 contains 15 residues. CDR1 and CDR2 (germline): SGHVS, FNYEAQ. The CDR3 protein is CASSYHETGYNEQFF. The DNA of the CDR3 is TGTGCCAGCAGCTACCATGAGACAGGGTACAATGAGCAGTTCTTC. Full variable domain (missing parts from reference TRBV7-6 and TRBJ2-1): GAGVSQSPRYKVTKRGQDVALRCDPISGHVSLYWYRQALGQGPEFLTYFNYEAQQDKSGLPNDRFSAERPEGSISTLTIQRTEQRDSAMYRCASSYHETGYNEQFFGPGTRLTVL.

This clonotype was counted many times. The chain joins TRBV19 to TRBJ1-1, with 8 bases aligning to TRBD1. The CDR3 extends over 14 amino acids. Germline-derived CDR1 and CDR2 are LNHDA and SQIVND (reference sequence). V was clipped by 5 bases and J by 3 bases; unmatched bases: 5. CDR3 in DNA: TGTGCCAGTAGTTCTCCAGGGGGCTACACTGAAGCTTTCTTT. It codes for CASSSPGGYTEAFF.